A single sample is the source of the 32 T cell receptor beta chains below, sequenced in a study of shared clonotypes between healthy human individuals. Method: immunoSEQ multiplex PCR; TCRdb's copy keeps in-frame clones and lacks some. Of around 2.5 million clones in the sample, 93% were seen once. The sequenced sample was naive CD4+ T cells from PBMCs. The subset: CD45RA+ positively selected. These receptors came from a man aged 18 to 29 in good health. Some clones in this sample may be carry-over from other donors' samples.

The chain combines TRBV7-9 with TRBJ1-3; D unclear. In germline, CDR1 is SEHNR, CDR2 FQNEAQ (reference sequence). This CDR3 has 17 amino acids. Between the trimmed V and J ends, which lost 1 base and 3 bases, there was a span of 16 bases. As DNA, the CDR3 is TGTGCCAGCAGCTTAGGGCCCCCCGCGTACCATGGAAACACCATATATTTT. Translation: CASSLGPPAYHGNTIYF. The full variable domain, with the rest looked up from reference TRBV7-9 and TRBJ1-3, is DTGVSQNPRHKITKRGQNVTFRCDPISEHNRLYWYRQTLGQGPEFLTYFQNEAQLEKSRLLSDRFSAERPKGSFSTLEIQRTEQGDSAMYLCASSLGPPAYHGNTIYFGEGSWLTVV.

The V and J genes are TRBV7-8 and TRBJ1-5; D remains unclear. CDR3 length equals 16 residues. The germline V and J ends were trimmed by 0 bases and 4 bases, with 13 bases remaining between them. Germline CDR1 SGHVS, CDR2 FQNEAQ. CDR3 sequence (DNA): TGTGCCAGCAGCTTAGCTCCGGCGCAGATTAATCAGCCCCAGCATTTT. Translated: CASSLAPAQINQPQHF.

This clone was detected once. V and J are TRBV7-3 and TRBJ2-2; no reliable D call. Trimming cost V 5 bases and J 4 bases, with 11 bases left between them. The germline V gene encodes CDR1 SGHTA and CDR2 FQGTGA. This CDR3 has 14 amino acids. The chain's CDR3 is CASSVRLGTGELFF. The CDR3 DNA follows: TGTGCCAGCAGCGTTCGGCTTGGCACCGGGGAGCTGTTTTTT.

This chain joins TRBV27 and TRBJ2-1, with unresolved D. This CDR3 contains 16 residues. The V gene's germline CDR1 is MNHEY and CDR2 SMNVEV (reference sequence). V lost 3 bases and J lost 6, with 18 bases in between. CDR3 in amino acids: CASSFSPSVGFNEQFF. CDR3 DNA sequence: TGTGCCAGCAGTTTCTCCCCAAGCGTAGGCTTCAATGAGCAGTTCTTC.

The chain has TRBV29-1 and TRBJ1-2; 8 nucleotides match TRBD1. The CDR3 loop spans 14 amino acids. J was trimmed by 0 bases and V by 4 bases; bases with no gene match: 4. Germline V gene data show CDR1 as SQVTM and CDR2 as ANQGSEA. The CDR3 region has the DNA TGCAGCGTTGCTAGGACAGGGTCTAACTATGGCTACACCTTC. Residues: CSVARTGSNYGYTF.

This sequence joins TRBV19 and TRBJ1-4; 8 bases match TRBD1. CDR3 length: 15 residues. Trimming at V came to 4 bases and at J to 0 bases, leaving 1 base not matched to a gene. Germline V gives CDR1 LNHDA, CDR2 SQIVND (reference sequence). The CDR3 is CASSKQGATNEKLFF. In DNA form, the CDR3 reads TGTGCCAGTAGTAAACAGGGGGCAACTAATGAAAAACTGTTTTTT.

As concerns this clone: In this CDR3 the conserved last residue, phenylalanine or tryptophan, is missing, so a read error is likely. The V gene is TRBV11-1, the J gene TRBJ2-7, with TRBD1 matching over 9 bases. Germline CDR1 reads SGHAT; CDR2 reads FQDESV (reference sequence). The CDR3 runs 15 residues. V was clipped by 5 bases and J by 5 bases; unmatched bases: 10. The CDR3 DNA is TGTGCCAGCAGCCTGACGGGACAGGGTTTCCACGAGCAGTACCTC. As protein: CASSLTGQGFHEQYL.

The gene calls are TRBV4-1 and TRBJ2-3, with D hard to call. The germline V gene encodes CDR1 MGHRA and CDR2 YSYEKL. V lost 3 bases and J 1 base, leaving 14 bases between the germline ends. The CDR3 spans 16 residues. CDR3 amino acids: CASSHPPAKGTDTQYF. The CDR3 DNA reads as TGCGCCAGCAGCCACCCTCCAGCGAAAGGCACAGATACGCAGTATTTT.

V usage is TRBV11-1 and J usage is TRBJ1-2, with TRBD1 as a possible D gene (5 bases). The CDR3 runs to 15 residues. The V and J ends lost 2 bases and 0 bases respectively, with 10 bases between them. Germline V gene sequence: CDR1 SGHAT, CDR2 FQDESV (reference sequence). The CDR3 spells CASSLLRGTNYGYTF. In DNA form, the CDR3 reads TGTGCCAGCAGCTTACTTCGGGGGACTAACTATGGCTACACCTTC.

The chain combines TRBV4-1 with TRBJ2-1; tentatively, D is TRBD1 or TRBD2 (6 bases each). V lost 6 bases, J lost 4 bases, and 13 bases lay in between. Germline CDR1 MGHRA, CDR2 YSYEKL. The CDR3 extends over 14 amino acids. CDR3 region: CASRDGGGYNEQFF. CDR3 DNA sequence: TGCGCCAGCAGGGACGGAGGGGGTTACAATGAGCAGTTCTTC.

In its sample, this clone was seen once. CDR3 sequence reads: CASSEQGRVNEKLFF. The CDR3 DNA follows: TGTGCCAGCAGTGAACAGGGAAGGGTTAATGAAAAACTGTTTTTT. The chain couples TRBV2 to TRBJ1-4; possibly TRBD1 for D (5 bases). The CDR3 totals 15 residues. V lost 2 bases and J lost 4, with 11 bases in between. Germline-derived CDR1 and CDR2 are SNHLY and FYNNEI.

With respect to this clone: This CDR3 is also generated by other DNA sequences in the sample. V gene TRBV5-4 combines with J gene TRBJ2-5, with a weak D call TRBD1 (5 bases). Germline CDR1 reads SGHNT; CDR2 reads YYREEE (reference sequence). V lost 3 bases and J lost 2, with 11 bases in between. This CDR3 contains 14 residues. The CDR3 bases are TGTGCCAGCAGCTCAGGACAACTACAAGAGACCCAGTACTTC. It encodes CASSSGQLQETQYF.

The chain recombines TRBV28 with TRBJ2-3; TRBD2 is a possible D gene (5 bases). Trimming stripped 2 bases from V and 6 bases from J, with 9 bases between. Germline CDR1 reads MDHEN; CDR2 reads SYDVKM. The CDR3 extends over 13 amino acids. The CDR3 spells CASSLTWEDTQYF. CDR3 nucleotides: TGTGCCAGCAGTTTAACGTGGGAGGATACGCAGTATTTT.

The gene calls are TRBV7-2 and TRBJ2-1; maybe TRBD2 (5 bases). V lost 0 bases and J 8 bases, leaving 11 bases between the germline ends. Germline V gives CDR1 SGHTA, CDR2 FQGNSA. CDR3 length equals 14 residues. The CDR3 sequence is CASSLAGISDEQFF. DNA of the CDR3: TGTGCCAGCAGCTTAGCGGGCATTAGCGATGAGCAGTTCTTC. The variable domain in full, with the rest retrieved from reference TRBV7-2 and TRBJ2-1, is GAGVSQSPSNKVTEKGKDVELRCDPISGHTALYWYRQSLGQGLEFLIYFQGNSAPDKSGLPSDRFSAERTGGSVSTLTIQRTQQEDSAVYLCASSLAGISDEQFFGPGTRLTVL.

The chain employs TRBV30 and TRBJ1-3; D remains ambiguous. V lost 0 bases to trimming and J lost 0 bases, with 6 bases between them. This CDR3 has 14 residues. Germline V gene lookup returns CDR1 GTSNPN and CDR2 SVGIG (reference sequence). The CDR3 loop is CAWSVSGSGNTIYF. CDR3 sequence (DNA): TGTGCCTGGAGTGTATCCGGCTCTGGAAACACCATATATTTT.

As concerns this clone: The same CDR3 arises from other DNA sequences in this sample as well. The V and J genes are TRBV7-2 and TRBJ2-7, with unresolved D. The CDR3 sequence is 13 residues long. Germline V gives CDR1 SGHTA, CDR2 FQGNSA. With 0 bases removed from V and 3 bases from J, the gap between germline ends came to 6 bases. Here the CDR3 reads CASSLAGFYEQYF. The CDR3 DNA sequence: TGTGCCAGCAGCTTAGCAGGGTTCTACGAGCAGTACTTC.

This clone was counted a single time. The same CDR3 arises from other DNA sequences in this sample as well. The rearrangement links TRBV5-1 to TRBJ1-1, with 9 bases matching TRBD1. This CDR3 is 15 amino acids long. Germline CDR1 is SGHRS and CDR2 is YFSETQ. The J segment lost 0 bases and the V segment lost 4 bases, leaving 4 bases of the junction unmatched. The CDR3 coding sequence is TGCGCCAGCAGCCCCGGACAGGGGATGAACACTGAAGCTTTCTTT. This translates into CASSPGQGMNTEAFF.

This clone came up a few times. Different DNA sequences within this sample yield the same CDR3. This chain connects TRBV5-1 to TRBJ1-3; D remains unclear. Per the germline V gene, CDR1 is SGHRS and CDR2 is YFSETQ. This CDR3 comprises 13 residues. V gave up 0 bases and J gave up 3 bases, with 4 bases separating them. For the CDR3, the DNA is TGCGCCAGCAGCTTGGACGGTGGAAACACCATATATTTT. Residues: CASSLDGGNTIYF.

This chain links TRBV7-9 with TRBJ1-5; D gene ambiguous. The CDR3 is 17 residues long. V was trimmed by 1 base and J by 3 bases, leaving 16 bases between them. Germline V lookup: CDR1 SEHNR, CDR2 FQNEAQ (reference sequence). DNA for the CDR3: TGTGCCAGCAGCTTAGAATGGCAGGACCGCCCCAATCAGCCCCAGCATTTT. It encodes CASSLEWQDRPNQPQHF.

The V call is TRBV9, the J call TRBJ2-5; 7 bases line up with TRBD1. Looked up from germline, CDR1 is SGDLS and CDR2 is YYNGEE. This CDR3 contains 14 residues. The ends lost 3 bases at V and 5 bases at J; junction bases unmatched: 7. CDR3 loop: CASSARIGGETQYF. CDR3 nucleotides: TGTGCCAGCAGCGCCAGAATAGGGGGCGAGACCCAGTACTTC.

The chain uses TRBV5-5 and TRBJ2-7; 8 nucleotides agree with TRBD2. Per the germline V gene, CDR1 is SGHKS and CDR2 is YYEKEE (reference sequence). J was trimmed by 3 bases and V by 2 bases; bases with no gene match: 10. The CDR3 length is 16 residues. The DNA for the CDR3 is TGTGCCAGCAGCTTAGAAGGGAATAGCGGGAACTACGAGCAGTACTTC. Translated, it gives CASSLEGNSGNYEQYF.

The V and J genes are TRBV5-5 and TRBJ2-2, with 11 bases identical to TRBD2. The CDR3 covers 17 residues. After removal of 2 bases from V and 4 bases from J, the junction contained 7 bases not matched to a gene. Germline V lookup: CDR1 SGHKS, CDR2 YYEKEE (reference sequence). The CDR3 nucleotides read TGTGCCAGCAGCTTAGAACGCCTAGCGGGGGGCACCGGGGAGCTGTTTTTT. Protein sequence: CASSLERLAGGTGELFF.

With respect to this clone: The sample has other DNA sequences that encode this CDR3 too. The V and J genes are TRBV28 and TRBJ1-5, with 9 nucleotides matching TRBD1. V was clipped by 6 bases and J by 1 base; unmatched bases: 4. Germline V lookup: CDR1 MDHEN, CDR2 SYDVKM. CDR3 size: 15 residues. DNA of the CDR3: TGTGCCAGCAGCCCCGGGACAGGGAGCAATCAGCCCCAGCATTTT. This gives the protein CASSPGTGSNQPQHF.

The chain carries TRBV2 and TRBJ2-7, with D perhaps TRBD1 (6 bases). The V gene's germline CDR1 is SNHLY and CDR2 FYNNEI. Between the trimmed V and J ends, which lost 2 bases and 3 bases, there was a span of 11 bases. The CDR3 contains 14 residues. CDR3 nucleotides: TGTGCCAGCAGTGAACAGGGGAAGAACTACGAGCAGTACTTC. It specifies CASSEQGKNYEQYF.

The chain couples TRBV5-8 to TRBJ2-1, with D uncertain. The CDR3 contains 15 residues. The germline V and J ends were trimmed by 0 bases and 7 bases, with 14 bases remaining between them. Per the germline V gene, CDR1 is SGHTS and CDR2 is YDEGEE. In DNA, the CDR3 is TGTGCCAGCAGCTTGGGTCAAAGGGTGGGGAATGAGCAGTTCTTC. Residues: CASSLGQRVGNEQFF.

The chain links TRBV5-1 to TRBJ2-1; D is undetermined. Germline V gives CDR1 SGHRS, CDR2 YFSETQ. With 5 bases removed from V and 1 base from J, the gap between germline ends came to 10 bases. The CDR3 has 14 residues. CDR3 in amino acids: CASRLGLSYNEQFF. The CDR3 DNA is TGCGCCAGCAGGCTGGGATTGTCCTACAATGAGCAGTTCTTC.

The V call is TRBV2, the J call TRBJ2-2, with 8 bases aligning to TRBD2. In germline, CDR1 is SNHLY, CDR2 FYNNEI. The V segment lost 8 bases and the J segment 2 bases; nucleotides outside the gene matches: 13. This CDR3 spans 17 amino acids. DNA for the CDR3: TGTGCCAGCGTGACCGGACGGGGGGGCCTTAACACCGGGGAGCTGTTTTTT. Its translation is CASVTGRGGLNTGELFF.

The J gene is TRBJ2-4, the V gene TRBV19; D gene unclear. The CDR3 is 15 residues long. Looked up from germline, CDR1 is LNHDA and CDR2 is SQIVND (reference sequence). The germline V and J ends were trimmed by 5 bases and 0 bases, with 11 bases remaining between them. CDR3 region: CASSEVGLAKNIQYF. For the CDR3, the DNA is TGTGCCAGTAGTGAGGTCGGTTTAGCCAAAAACATTCAGTACTTC.

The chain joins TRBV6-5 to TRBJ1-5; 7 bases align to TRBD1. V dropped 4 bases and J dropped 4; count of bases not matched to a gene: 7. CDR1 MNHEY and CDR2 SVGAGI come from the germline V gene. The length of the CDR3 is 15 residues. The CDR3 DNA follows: TGTGCCAGCAGTTTAAACCGGGACAGAAATCAGCCCCAGCATTTT. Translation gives CASSLNRDRNQPQHF.

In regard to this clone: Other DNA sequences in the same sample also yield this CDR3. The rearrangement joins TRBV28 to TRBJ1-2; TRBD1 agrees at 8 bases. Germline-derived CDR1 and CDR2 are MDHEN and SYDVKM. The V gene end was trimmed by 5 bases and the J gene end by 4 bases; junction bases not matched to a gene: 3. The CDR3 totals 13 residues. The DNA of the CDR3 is TGTGCCAGCAGTCCGGACAGGGCCTATGGCTACACCTTC. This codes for CASSPDRAYGYTF.

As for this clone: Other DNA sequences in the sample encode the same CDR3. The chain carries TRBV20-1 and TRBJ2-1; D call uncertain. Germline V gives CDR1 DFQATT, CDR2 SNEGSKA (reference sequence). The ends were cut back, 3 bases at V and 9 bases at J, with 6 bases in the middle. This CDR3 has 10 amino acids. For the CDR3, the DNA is TGCAGTGCTAGCTCAGGTGAGCAGTTCTTC. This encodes CSASSGEQFF.

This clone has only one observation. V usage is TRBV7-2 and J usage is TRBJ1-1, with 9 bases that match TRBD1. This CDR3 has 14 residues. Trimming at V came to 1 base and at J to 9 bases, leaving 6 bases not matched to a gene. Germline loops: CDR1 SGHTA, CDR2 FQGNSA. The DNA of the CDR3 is TGTGCCAGCAGCTTAGTCACCGGGACAGGGAAAGCTTTCTTT. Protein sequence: CASSLVTGTGKAFF.